This entry concerns a single TCR beta chain. Its antigen is undetermined. With 0 bases clipped from V and 0 bases from J, the junction kept 7 bases outside the gene matches. The CDR3 is 19 amino acids. In germline, CDR1 is SEHNR, CDR2 FQNEAQ (reference sequence). TCRdb's table, derived via immunoSEQ multiplex PCR, lists solely in-frame clones and lacks some. The sample includes over 85,000 clones, 70% to 90% of them seen just once. The record originates from a study of identifying expanded T cells in peripheral blood. General study findings and limits: Clone count variance between roughly two-week samples rose with total template count.

The specimen sequenced was blood. The chain employs TRBV7-9 and TRBJ1-3, with 11 bases matching TRBD1. This receptor was obtained from a person aged 18-69 years in good health. The CDR3 is CASSLARTGGLSSGNTIYF. DNA for the CDR3: TGTGCCAGCAGCTTAGCGCGGACAGGGGGCCTGAGCTCTGGAAACACCATATATTTT.